Given below is one TCR beta chain in context. Its cognate antigen is unknown. This record comes from a study of T cell responses to AZD1222 COVID-19 vaccine. Looking at the study overall: Pooled in the analysis were second doses at about 4 or about 12 weeks. General study results and limits: Baseline serostatus was positive in only a handful of AZD1222 recipients. None of the repertoires were sampled until the peak T cell response had passed. Regions 160-218 and 743-854 dominated among vaccine-associated CD4 TCRs spanning spike.

The CDR3 contains 14 residues. After removal of 5 bases from V and 4 bases from J, the junction contained 5 bases not matched to a gene. The germline V gene has CDR1 KGHSH and CDR2 LQKENI. The table came from immunoSEQ multiplex PCR; TCRdb's copy has only in-frame clones and leaves some out. The data show 70,000 to 95,000 clones, 75% to 85% seen once. The input for sequencing was peripheral blood, taken on day 0 of AZD1222 vaccination. The chain carries TRBV18 and TRBJ1-3; 7 nucleotides match TRBD1. The clonotype originates from an adult in good health. CDR3 sequence (DNA): TGTGCCAGCTCAGCGACAGGGAAGGGAAACACCATATATTTT. As protein: CASSATGKGNTIYF.